Following are 14 T cell receptor beta chains from one sample sequenced in a study of blood T cell repertoires in COVID-19. The assay was immunoSEQ multiplex PCR, and TCRdb's table has in-frame clones only and misses some. This sample carries roughly 100,000 clones, almost 80% of them seen once, and the ten largest clones take over 7.5%. The source material was peripheral blood. These receptor sequences come from a man aged 55 to 70 with active or convalescent COVID-19.

The chain recombines TRBV5-6 with TRBJ1-2; TRBD1 matches at 7 bases. V lost 4 bases to trimming and J lost 8 bases; unmatched junction nucleotides: 11. Germline V gives CDR1 SGHDT, CDR2 YYEEEE. The CDR3 is made up of 14 amino acids. As DNA, the CDR3 is TGTGCCAGCAGCCTGAGGGGGCTCCCGGGGGGCTACACCTTC. Translating gives CASSLRGLPGGYTF. Based on the CDR3 plus reference TRBV5-6 and TRBJ1-2, the full variable domain is DAGVTQSPTHLIKTRGQQVTLRCSPKSGHDTVSWYQQALGQGPQFIFQYYEEEERQRGNFPDRFSGHQFPNYSSELNVNALLLGDSALYLCASSLRGLPGGYTFGSGTRLTVV.

The table lists this clone with a count of one. The chain combines TRBV6-5 with TRBJ1-3, with D perhaps matching TRBD1 (6 bases). Germline CDR1 and CDR2: MNHEY and SVGAGI. This CDR3 region has 16 residues. The V and J ends lost 3 bases and 4 bases respectively, with 16 bases between them. In DNA form, the CDR3 reads TGTGCCAGCAGTTATTCCAAACAGGGATACGGAAACACCATATATTTT. This sequence encodes CASSYSKQGYGNTIYF.

The chain couples TRBV6-5 to TRBJ1-2; D ambiguous. The CDR3 is made up of 11 amino acids. The V end was cut by 8 bases, the J end by 4 bases, with 8 bases between. Per germline, CDR1 MNHEY and CDR2 SVGAGI. The CDR3 spells CASDSSYGYTF. DNA for the CDR3: TGTGCCAGCGATAGCTCCTATGGCTACACCTTC.

The DNA of the CDR3 is TGTGCCAGCAGCGCAGGACTAGCGGACTCCTACGAGCAGTACTTC. Protein product: CASSAGLADSYEQYF. The chain carries TRBV9 and TRBJ2-7; 10 bases are shared with TRBD2. This CDR3 is built from 15 residues. Germline-derived CDR1 and CDR2 are SGDLS and YYNGEE. V lost 3 bases, J lost 0 bases, and 3 bases stayed unmatched.

V is TRBV5-1 and J is TRBJ2-6, with D perhaps matching TRBD1 (5 bases). The CDR3 spans 15 residues. Germline assignment: CDR1 SGHRS and CDR2 YFSETQ. V was shortened by 3 bases and J by 0 bases, with 7 bases between the two germline ends. The CDR3 protein is CASSSDSSGANVLTF. The CDR3 coding sequence is TGCGCCAGCAGCTCCGACAGCTCTGGGGCCAACGTCCTGACTTTC.

This chain uses TRBV28 with TRBJ1-6, with TRBD1 identical over 9 bases. CDR3 length: 18 residues. CDR1 is MDHEN and CDR2 is SYDVKM in the germline V gene. V trimming: 5 bases; J trimming: 0 bases; junction bases outside the gene matches: 8. The CDR3 DNA sequence: TGTGCCAGCAGTCCCGAGGGACAGGGAAGCTCCTATAATTCACCCCTCCACTTT. Translating it yields CASSPEGQGSSYNSPLHF.

The gene calls are TRBV20-1 and TRBJ2-7, with D unresolved. This CDR3 region has 12 residues. Germline CDR1 DFQATT, CDR2 SNEGSKA (reference sequence). V lost 3 bases to trimming and J lost 1 base, with 7 bases between them. CDR3 coding DNA: TGCAGTGCTAGTAGGAGTTCCTACGAGCAGTACGTC. Its translation: CSASRSSYEQYV.

The chain joins TRBV20-1 to TRBJ2-1; TRBD1 might be the D (5 bases). Germline V gives CDR1 DFQATT, CDR2 SNEGSKA (reference sequence). The V gene lost 7 bases and the J gene lost 5 bases, with 6 bases spanning the gap. The CDR3 sequence is 10 residues long. The CDR3 DNA reads TGCAGTGTGGGGCACAATGAGCAGTTCTTC. Its translation is CSVGHNEQFF.

The chain employs TRBV9 and TRBJ2-5, with 8 bases identical to TRBD1. The germline gives CDR1 SGDLS, CDR2 YYNGEE. The V and J ends lost 2 bases and 4 bases, in that order; junction bases with no gene match: 4. The CDR3 totals 14 residues. The CDR3 loop reads CASSVTGVVETQYF. CDR3 sequence (DNA): TGTGCCAGCAGCGTGACAGGGGTGGTAGAGACCCAGTACTTC. The whole variable domain, remainder taken from reference TRBV9 and TRBJ2-5, is DSGVTQTPKHLITATGQRVTLRCSPRSGDLSVYWYQQSLDQGLQFLIQYYNGEERAKGNILERFSAQQFPDLHSELNLSSLELGDSALYFCASSVTGVVETQYFGPGTRLLVL.

The CDR3 nucleotides read TGTGCCAGCACCCCCGGACGGTCCCAGATCGGGGTAGCCAAAAACATTCAGTACTTC. Translating gives CASTPGRSQIGVAKNIQYF. The V call is TRBV5-6, the J call TRBJ2-4; a weak D match, TRBD2 (5 bases). This CDR3 spans 19 amino acids. CDR1 and CDR2 (germline): SGHDT, YYEEEE. V was cut by 6 bases and J by 0 bases, with 25 bases left in between.

This chain joins TRBV5-6 and TRBJ1-2; 11 bases align to TRBD1. This CDR3 is 13 amino acids long. Germline CDR1 SGHDT, CDR2 YYEEEE. Trimming took 3 bases from V and 8 from J; bases not matched to a gene: 3. CDR3 nucleotide sequence: TGTGCCAGCAGCTGGGGACAGGGGGGAGGCTACACCTTC. This translates into CASSWGQGGGYTF.

The chain links TRBV6-6 to TRBJ1-2; 9 nucleotides agree with TRBD1. The CDR3 has 14 amino acids. Germline CDR1 MNHNY, CDR2 SVGAGI (reference sequence). The V segment lost 10 bases and the J segment 7 bases; nucleotides outside the gene matches: 13. CDR3 region: CATRTPDRGGGYTF. The DNA for the CDR3 is TGTGCCACCCGAACCCCGGACAGGGGCGGTGGCTACACCTTC.

V gene TRBV6-5 combines with J gene TRBJ2-5; D perhaps matches TRBD1 (6 bases). Germline CDR1 MNHEY, CDR2 SVGAGI. The CDR3 has 13 residues. V lost 8 bases and J lost 1, with 11 bases in between. The CDR3 sequence: CASGGHLQETQYF. Here the CDR3 DNA reads TGTGCCAGCGGGGGACACCTCCAAGAGACCCAGTACTTC.

This CDR3 reads CASSILNEQFF. Written as DNA, the CDR3 is TGTGCCAGTAGTATCCTTAATGAGCAGTTCTTC. The V and J genes are TRBV19 and TRBJ2-1; no clear D gene. The CDR3 extends over 11 amino acids. Germline loops: CDR1 LNHDA, CDR2 SQIVND (reference sequence). V was cut by 3 bases and J by 7 bases, with 4 bases left in between.